The 11 T cell receptor beta chains reported below all come from one sample, sequenced in a study of T-cell reconstitution after alpha-beta-depleted transplantation in children. Unique molecular identifiers were used in preparing the TCRbeta library. Via MiXCR, TCRdb re-called the PCR reads, giving one row per CDR3 protein. This table holds around 700,000 distinct CDR3 sequences, around 13% found once. Here the sequenced sample was PBMCs, taken before TCRalphabeta/CD19-depleted stem cell transplant. The receptors originated from a girl aged 2-10 years with congenital amegakaryocytic thrombocytopenia, due to receive a stem cell transplant.

The V gene is TRBV29-1, the J gene TRBJ2-7; 9 positions match TRBD2. The germline V gene encodes CDR1 SQVTM and CDR2 ANQGSEA. V dropped 3 bases and J dropped 5; count of bases not matched to a gene: 5. CDR3 length: 13 residues. As DNA, the CDR3 is TGCAGCGTTGATGGTAGCGGGAGCGACGAGCAGTACTTC. This sequence encodes CSVDGSGSDEQYF.

This clonotype showed up just a few times. The chain couples TRBV12-3 or TRBV12-4 to TRBJ1-2, with TRBD1 identical over 7 bases. V shed 6 bases and J 8 bases; nucleotides not matched to a gene: 9. This CDR3 has 13 amino acids. CDR3: CASSNRGLWGYTF. The CDR3 DNA reads TGTGCCAGCAGCAACAGGGGCCTTTGGGGCTACACCTTC.

Ten or more counts support this clonotype. The chain couples TRBV24-1 to TRBJ2-3, with unresolved D. Trimming shortened V by 3 bases and J by 12 bases, and 15 bases separated the two germline ends. Looked up from germline, CDR1 is KGHDR and CDR2 is SFDVKD. The CDR3 extends over 13 amino acids. The CDR3 sequence is CATSDRASPRQYF. The DNA for the CDR3 is TGTGCCACCAGTGATCGGGCTTCACCTAGACAGTATTTT.

This clonotype has a count of ten or more. This sequence joins TRBV7-9 and TRBJ2-7, with D perhaps TRBD1 (6 bases). The germline V gene encodes CDR1 SEHNR and CDR2 FQNEAQ (reference sequence). The V end was cut by 1 base, the J end by 3 bases, with 10 bases between. The CDR3 sequence is 14 residues long. CDR3 coding DNA: TGTGCCAGCAGCTTAGATTCGACAGGCTACGAGCAGTACTTC. It translates to CASSLDSTGYEQYF.

This chain uses TRBV20-1 with TRBJ2-1; perhaps D is TRBD1 or TRBD2 (5 bases each). Deletions cut 3 bases from V and 0 bases from J, with 12 bases between. There are 15 residues in the CDR3. Looked up from germline, CDR1 is DFQATT and CDR2 is SNEGSKA (reference sequence). This CDR3 is CSASGTTYSYNEQFF. CDR3 DNA sequence: TGCAGTGCTAGCGGGACCACTTACTCCTACAATGAGCAGTTCTTC.

This clonotype was seen at least ten times. The chain is built from TRBV7-9 and TRBJ1-2; D is ambiguous. There are 14 residues in the CDR3. The V end lost 2 bases, the J end lost 8 bases, and 15 bases lay between the germline ends. Germline CDR1 is SEHNR and CDR2 is FQNEAQ (reference sequence). This CDR3 is CASSLRAEERGYTF. CDR3 DNA: TGTGCCAGCAGCTTACGGGCCGAGGAGAGAGGCTACACCTTC.

This clonotype was counted ten times or more. The chain carries TRBV6-5 and TRBJ2-1; 9 nucleotides match TRBD2. Germline V CDR1 and CDR2: MNHEY, SVGAGI. There are 17 residues in the CDR3. Trimming cost V 1 base and J 15 bases; bases outside gene matches: 19. The CDR3 DNA is TGTGCCAGCAGTTACTTCTTGGCGGGAGGGCCCCCCCAAAGTCTGTTCTTC. This gives the protein CASSYFLAGGPPQSLFF.

The CDR3 DNA sequence: TGTGCCAGCAGCGGCGGACCAGTACATCGTGTTGACATTCAGTACTTC. This encodes CASSGGPVHRVDIQYF. The genes are TRBV7-2 and TRBJ2-4, with D unclear. The CDR3 has 16 amino acids. Trimming stripped 5 bases from V and 8 bases from J, with 22 bases between. CDR1 and CDR2 from the germline V gene are SGHTA and FQGNSA.

Many counts were recorded for this clonotype. This chain uses TRBV9 with TRBJ2-1, with D perhaps given as TRBD1 or TRBD2 (5 bases each). CDR1 and CDR2 from the germline V gene are SGDLS and YYNGEE. Trimming removed 3 bases from V and 7 bases from J, with 14 bases in between. The CDR3 has 14 amino acids. CDR3 amino acids: CASSGDPHDNEQFF. DNA for the CDR3: TGTGCCAGCAGCGGGGACCCCCACGATAATGAGCAGTTCTTC.

This clonotype was recorded many times. The chain joins TRBV28 to TRBJ1-2; 8 bases align to TRBD1. Losses at the gene ends were 4 bases for V and 8 bases for J; bases not matched to a gene: 6. CDR1 and CDR2 (germline): MDHEN, SYDVKM. There are 13 residues in the CDR3. As DNA, the CDR3 is TGTGCCAGCAGTTCCTGGACAGGGACCGGCTACACCTTC. It encodes CASSSWTGTGYTF.

On this clonotype itself: One end of the junction fails to match germline, which may point to a read error. This sequence joins TRBV27 and TRBJ2-7; 11 bases are shared with TRBD2. This CDR3 region has 14 residues. Looked up from germline, CDR1 is MNHEY and CDR2 is SMNVEV (reference sequence). DNA for the CDR3: TGTGCCAGCAGGCTGACTAGCGGGGCCTACCAGCAGTACTTC. It yields the protein CASRLTSGAYQQYF.